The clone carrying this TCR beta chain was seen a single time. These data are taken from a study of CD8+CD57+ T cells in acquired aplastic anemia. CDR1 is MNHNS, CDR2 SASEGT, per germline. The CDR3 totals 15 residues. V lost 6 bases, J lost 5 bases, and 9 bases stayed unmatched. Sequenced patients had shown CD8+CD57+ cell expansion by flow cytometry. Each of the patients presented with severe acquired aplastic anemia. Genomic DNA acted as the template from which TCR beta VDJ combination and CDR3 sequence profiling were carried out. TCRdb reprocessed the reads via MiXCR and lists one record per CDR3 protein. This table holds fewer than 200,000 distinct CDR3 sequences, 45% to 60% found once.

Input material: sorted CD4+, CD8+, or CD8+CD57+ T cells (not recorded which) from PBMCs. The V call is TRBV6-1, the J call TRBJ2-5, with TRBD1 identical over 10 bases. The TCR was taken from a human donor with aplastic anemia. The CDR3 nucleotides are TGTGCCAGCAGCCACCGGGGGACAGGGGACGAGACCCAGTACTTC. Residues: CASSHRGTGDETQYF.